This TCR beta chain comes out of a study of T cell responses to AZD1222 COVID-19 vaccine. Remarks on this clone: What it recognizes is unknown. Other DNA sequences in this sample translate to the same CDR3.

Sequencing used immunoSEQ multiplex PCR; TCRdb keeps in-frame clones, though not all of them. The data show 150,000 or so clones, with approximately 92% seen just once and 3% to 4.5% held by the top ten. Overall study results and limits: Spike-specific TCR breadth and depth both grew after two AZD1222 doses.

This TCR came from an adult who received the AZD1222 COVID-19 vaccine. This specimen was peripheral blood, taken 28 days after the second AZD1222 dose.

The CDR3 DNA sequence: TGTGCCAGCAGTTCGGACAGAAACACTGAAGCTTTCTTT. Translated: CASSSDRNTEAFF. V gene TRBV2 combines with J gene TRBJ1-1; TRBD1 is a possible D gene (6 bases). Trimming stripped 5 bases from V and 2 bases from J, with 9 bases between. The length of the CDR3 is 13 residues. Germline CDR1 SNHLY, CDR2 FYNNEI.